This T cell receptor (beta chain) appears in the sequencing data of a study of regulatory T cells in long-lasting Graves disease. Study-level points and caveats: For persistent Graves' patients, TCR diversity was lower than for newly diagnosed ones.

This clonotype was found many times. What it binds is not known. Stated time point: persistent/refractory GD, antithyroid drugs over 5 years with positive TRAb. The authors made the TCR library using RNA they extracted from PBMCs. An endocrinology unit in Xi'an, China, supplied the patients. The EDTA tubes were filled with about 10 milliliters of drawn peripheral blood. Investigators prepared the TCR beta libraries by applying iRepertoire HTBI primers and Arm-PCR of CDR3 regions. MiXCR was run by TCRdb on the multiplex PCR reads, yielding one entry per CDR3 protein. This sample has fewer than 600,000 distinct CDR3 sequences, with around a fifth found just once. The V end lost 3 bases, the J end lost 5 bases, and 13 bases lay between the germline ends. CDR3 length: 15 amino acids.

The origin of this receptor is a female donor with Graves disease. The input for sequencing was peripheral blood mononuclear cells (PBMCs), taken when the disease was refractory, from a patient treated with antithyroid drugs. V and J are TRBV12-3 or TRBV12-4 and TRBJ2-2; possibly TRBD1 for D (7 bases). The CDR3 nucleotides read TGTGCCAGCAGTTTTGGGGGGACAGTAACCGGGGAGCTGTTTTTT. The encoded protein is CASSFGGTVTGELFF.